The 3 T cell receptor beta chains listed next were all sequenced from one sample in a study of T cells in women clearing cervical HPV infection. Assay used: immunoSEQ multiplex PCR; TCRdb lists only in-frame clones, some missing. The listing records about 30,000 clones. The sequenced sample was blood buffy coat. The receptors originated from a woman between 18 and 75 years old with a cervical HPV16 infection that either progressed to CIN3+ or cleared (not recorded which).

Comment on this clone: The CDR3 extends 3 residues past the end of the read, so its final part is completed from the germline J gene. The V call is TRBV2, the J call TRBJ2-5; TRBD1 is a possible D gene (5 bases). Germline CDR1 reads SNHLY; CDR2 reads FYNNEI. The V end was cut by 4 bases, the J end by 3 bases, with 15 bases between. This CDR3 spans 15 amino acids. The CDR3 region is CASSVNSIREETQYF. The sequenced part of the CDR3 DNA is TGTGCCAGCAGTGTAAACTCTATCAGGGAAGAGACC.

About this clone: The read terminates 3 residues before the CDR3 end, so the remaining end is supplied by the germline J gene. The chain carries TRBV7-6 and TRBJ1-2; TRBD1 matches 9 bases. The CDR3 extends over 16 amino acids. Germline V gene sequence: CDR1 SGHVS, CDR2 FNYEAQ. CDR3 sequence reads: CASSDRQGVSSYDYTF. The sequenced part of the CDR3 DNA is TGTGCCAGCAGCGACAGACAGGGGGTTAGCTCCTACGAC.

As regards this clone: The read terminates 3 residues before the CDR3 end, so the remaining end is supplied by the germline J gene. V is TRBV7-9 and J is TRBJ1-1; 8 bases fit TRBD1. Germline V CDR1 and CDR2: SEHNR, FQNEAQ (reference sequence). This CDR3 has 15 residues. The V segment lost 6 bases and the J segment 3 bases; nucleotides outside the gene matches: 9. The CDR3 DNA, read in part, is TGTGCCAGCAGGCTTCGACAGGGGAGGGACACTGAA. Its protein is CASRLRQGRDTE. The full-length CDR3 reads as CASRLRQGRDTEAFF. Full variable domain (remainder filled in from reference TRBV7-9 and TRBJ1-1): DTGVSQNPRHKITKRGQNVTFRCDPISEHNRLYWYRQTLGQGPEFLTYFQNEAQLEKSRLLSDRFSAERPKGSFSTLEIQRTEQGDSAMYLCASRLRQGRDTEAFFGQGTRLTVV.